The T cell receptor beta chain described here comes from a study of cytomegalovirus exposure and HLA in healthy donors. This CDR3 region has 11 residues. V dropped 4 bases and J dropped 10; count of bases not matched to a gene: 2. CDR1 is MDHEN and CDR2 is SYDVKM in the germline V gene. It was with 60 Vbeta and 13 Jbeta primers that the PCR ran. The repertoire was sequenced with immunoSEQ multiplex PCR; TCRdb's copy has only in-frame clones and lacks some. The table lists about 130,000 clones, over 9.5% of them singletons, with around 4.6% in the top ten. V gene TRBV28 combines with J gene TRBJ1-1; 8 positions match TRBD1. The specimen was PBMCs. The TCR was taken from a woman aged 18-29 years in good health and CMV-seropositive. The CDR3 sequence: CASSSQGGAFF. The CDR3 nucleotides are TGTGCCAGCAGTTCACAGGGGGGAGCTTTCTTT.